This entry concerns a single T cell receptor (beta chain). This receptor's antigen is unknown. The entry originates in a study of monozygotic twins with inflammatory bowel disease (dated by TCRdb to the late 2010s). In the study overall: A total of roughly 28 monozygotic twin pairs were included in the full study, comprising nine German pairs (four IBD-concordant, five IBD-discordant) and 19 IBD-discordant Danish pairs. Each individual had, on average, about 151 000 unique TCRalpha sequences and 181 000 unique TCRbeta sequences available for analysis. Disease-associated traits were sought mainly through comparisons between IBD patients and their genetically identical healthy co-twins within discordant pairs. On the study overall, not on this receptor specifically: Because patients received different immunosuppressive treatments, the repertoires may have picked up extra background noise and variability between individuals. Fewer clonotypes were shared with other individuals by IBD patients than by healthy twins, most markedly in patients showing signs of disease activity. No single strong signal or clonotype linked to IBD turned up in the results, so the idea that one exists was not supported. The analysis was unable to tell apart different T cell subtypes. TCRbeta repertoire diversity, by inverse Simpson index, was decreased in IBD patients compared with their healthy co-twins. Repertoire similarity did not differ between concordant and discordant twins, which could be due to limited statistical power.

The method behind the library was 5' RACE. The input for every TCR library was around 3,600 ng of total RNA. cDNA was synthesized with SMARTScribe reverse transcriptase in eight separate reactions per sample. During cDNA synthesis, unique molecular identifiers containing a 6-nucleotide sample barcode were introduced by template switching. Two nested PCRs of approximately 16 and 10 cycles amplified the TCRalpha and TCRbeta cDNA, and bead purification followed each PCR. Before amplification, cDNA was treated with uracil DNA-glycosylase and purified using the QIAquick PCR purification kit. The second PCR added Illumina TruSeq-compatible adapters along with sample-specific barcodes. TapeStation and Qubit were used to check library quality and concentration, and 4 to 6 ng of each library went into the pool. Pooled libraries were sequenced on an Illumina HiSeq2500 single-index Rapid Run with 2 x 100 bp reads and custom sequencing primers. The study's processing was this. PCR and sequencing errors were corrected by UMI-based consensus assembly using MiGEC version 1.2.6. MiXCR version 2.1.1 was used to carry out V(D)J alignment, clonotype assembly and CDR3 extraction. To normalise gene usage, clonotype sharing and MAIT/NKT TCR abundance, the analysis used the top 1000, 10 000 and 20 000 clonotypes per sample. After downsampling to 27 000 UMIs, diversity was calculated as the inverse Simpson index using the vegan R package. Paired Mann-Whitney U tests were applied to discordant twin pairs, and Benjamini-Hochberg correction was used for multiple testing. TCRdb reprocessed the reads, and each CDR3 protein sequence is entered once, without DNA. Here the V and J calls rest on TCRdb's processing, not on the authors' analysis. The sample's clone listing holds 200,000 to 250,000 distinct CDR3 sequences. The ten largest clonotypes hold roughly 7.1% of the sample.

The CDR3 goes from the cysteine to the phenylalanine over 16 residues. The nucleotide record is missing. Taken from the germline V gene, the CDR1 and CDR2 loops are LGHNA and YNFKEQ. A roughly 2.6 ml peripheral blood sample was drawn into PAXgene tubes per donor and stored at -80°C. Without T cell sorting, total RNA was isolated from whole blood using the PAXgene blood miRNA kit on an automated QIAcube. Deep TCRalpha and TCRbeta repertoire profiling with unique molecular barcoding was performed on peripheral blood of monozygotic twin pairs concordant or discordant for inflammatory bowel disease. Smoking habits were recorded for all twin pairs, and each individual was classified as a current, former or never smoker.

The sequenced sample consisted of blood. The rearranged chain carries TRBV4-2 and TRBJ1-1; lacking DNA, the TRBD1 call made by TCRdb goes unchecked. The source of this sequence is a human donor with ulcerative colitis or Crohn's disease, or a healthy co-twin of an affected twin (not recorded which). CDR3 sequence: CASSPGQGSGDTEAFF.